This paragraph reports one T cell receptor beta chain. Antigen unknown. These data belong to a study of cytomegalovirus exposure and HLA in healthy donors. Study-wide context: In an early release, HLA-typed donors contributed about 79 million unique TCR sequences.

Broader study findings: The study assumed roughly uniform donor sequencing depth for presence/absence analyses. Testing in vitro showed a few CMV-associated chains specific for CMV antigens. From TCR beta sequences, most subjects' HLA-A and HLA-B alleles were reportedly predicted accurately.

Both 60 Vbeta primers and 13 Jbeta primers went into the PCR. Some clones are missing from TCRdb's copy, which holds only in-frame ones; the method was immunoSEQ multiplex PCR. The sample lists 55,000 to 85,000 clones; 86% were seen once. Trimming took off 4 bases at V and 0 bases at J, with 10 bases between the two ends. This CDR3 is 15 amino acids long. Germline CDR1 is GTSNPN and CDR2 is SVGIG (reference sequence). The chain joins TRBV30 to TRBJ2-6, with a tentative D call TRBD1 (5 bases). Material for sequencing was PBMCs. The receptor's source is a young woman in good health and CMV-seronegative. CDR3 sequence: CAWTGSRSGANVLTF. The CDR3 DNA is TGTGCCTGGACAGGGTCCCGCTCTGGGGCCAACGTCCTGACTTTC. Full variable domain (rest looked up from reference TRBV30 and TRBJ2-6): SQTIHQWPATLVQPVGSPLSLECTVEGTSNPNLYWYRQAAGRGLQLLFYSVGIGQISSEVPQNLSASRPQDRQFILSSKKLLLSDSGFYLCAWTGSRSGANVLTFGAGSRLTVL.